The clone carrying this T cell receptor beta chain was detected only a few times. As yet, its antigen is unknown. This CDR3 is built from 14 residues. Germline CDR1 is DFQATT and CDR2 is SNEGSKA (reference sequence). Deletions cut 3 bases from V and 0 bases from J, with 12 bases between. TCRdb analysed the 5' RACE reads with MiXCR anew, one entry per CDR3 protein. This table holds a few hundred thousand distinct CDR3 sequences, roughly 20% found once. These data originate in a study of CD8 T cells in ankylosing spondylitis. Study conclusions and caveats: A motif of eight or nine highly homologous TCR beta variants was seen as apparently characteristic of ankylosing spondylitis blood. Disease-associated clonotypes exhibited CD8+ identity and were relatively infrequent in peripheral blood.

The sequenced sample was blood, either unsorted or a sorted T cell fraction (not recorded which). The TCR was taken from a female donor with ankylosing spondylitis or in good health (not recorded which). This chain uses TRBV20-1 with TRBJ2-7; D not resolved. The DNA of the CDR3 is TGCAGTGCTAGGCTACCGCACACCTCCTACGAGCAGTACTTC. Translating gives CSARLPHTSYEQYF.